This T cell receptor (beta chain) was recorded in a study of shared clonotypes between healthy human individuals. In the naive CD8 group, cells lacked CD45RO and were positively selected for CCR7, so terminally differentiated effector memory CD45RA+ cells were left out. The CDR3 runs 13 residues. Produced via immunoSEQ multiplex PCR; TCRdb's table is partial and in-frame only. The repertoire holds about 800,000 clones, with around 96% as singletons. The sample was naive CD8+ T cells sorted from blood. The receptor's source is a man under 40 in good health. The rearrangement joins TRBV21-1 to TRBJ1-5. TRBV21-1 is shown as a pseudogene. The CDR3 bases are TGTGCCAGCAGCCCTCGGGGGGATCAGCCCCAGCATTTT. Translating it yields CASSPRGDQPQHF.